This T cell receptor beta chain was sequenced during a study of cytomegalovirus exposure and HLA in healthy donors. Comments on this clone: Antigen unknown. This specimen includes other DNA sequences encoding the same CDR3.

Study outcomes and limitations: Later analysis identified several of the most significant clusters that appeared linked to common viral pathogens. Differences between HLA loci emerged in a later analysis of TCR association rates, with DRB1 most and HLA-C fewest.

The CDR3 runs to 13 residues. Germline assignment: CDR1 KGHSH and CDR2 LQKENI. V was cut by 2 bases and J by 3 bases, with 7 bases left in between. The PCR employed 60 Vbeta primers together with 13 Jbeta primers. The repertoire was sequenced with immunoSEQ multiplex PCR; TCRdb's copy has only in-frame clones and lacks some. The top ten hold about 2.5% of the sample, which has some 190,000 clones, about 77% seen once. The genes are TRBV18 and TRBJ1-2; D might be TRBD1 (5 bases). The sample consisted of PBMCs. The receptor's source is a woman between 25 and 40 years old in good health and CMV-seropositive. The CDR3 is CASSPDRDYGYTF. The DNA for the CDR3 is TGTGCCAGCTCACCAGACAGAGACTATGGCTACACCTTC.